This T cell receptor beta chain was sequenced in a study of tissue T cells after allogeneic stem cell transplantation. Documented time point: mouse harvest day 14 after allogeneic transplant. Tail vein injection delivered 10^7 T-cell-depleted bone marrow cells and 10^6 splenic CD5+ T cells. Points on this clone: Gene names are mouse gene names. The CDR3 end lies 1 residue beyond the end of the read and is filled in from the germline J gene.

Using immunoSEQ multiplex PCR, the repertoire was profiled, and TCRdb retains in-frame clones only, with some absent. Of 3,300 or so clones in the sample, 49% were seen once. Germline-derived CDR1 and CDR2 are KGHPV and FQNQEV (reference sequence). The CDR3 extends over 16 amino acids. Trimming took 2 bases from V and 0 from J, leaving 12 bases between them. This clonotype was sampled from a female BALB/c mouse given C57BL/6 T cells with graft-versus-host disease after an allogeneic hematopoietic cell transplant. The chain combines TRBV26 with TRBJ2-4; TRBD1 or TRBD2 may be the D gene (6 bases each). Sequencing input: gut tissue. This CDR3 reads CASSLLRGPSQNTLYF. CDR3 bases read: TGTGCCAGCAGTCTGCTCCGGGGGCCTAGTCAAAACACCTTGTAC.